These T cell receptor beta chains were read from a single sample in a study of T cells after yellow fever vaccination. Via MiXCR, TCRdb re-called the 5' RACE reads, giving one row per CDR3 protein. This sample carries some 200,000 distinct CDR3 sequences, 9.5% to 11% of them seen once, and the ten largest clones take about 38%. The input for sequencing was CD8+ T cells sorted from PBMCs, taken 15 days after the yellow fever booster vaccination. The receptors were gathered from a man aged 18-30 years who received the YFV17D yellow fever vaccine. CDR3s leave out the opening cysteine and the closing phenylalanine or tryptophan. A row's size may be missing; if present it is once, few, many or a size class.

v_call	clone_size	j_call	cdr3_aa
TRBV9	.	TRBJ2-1	ASSAGRVPGPHEQF
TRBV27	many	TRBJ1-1	ASSPQVRISTEAF
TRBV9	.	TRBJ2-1	ASSGRQGVLEQF
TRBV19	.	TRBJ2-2	ASSRKVAEHTGELF
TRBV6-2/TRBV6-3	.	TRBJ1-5	ASSYHGRINQPQH
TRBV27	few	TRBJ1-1	ASSLRQSAHTEAF
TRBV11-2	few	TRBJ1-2	ASSPGWTGGYGYT
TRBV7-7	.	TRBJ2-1	ASSYGSPGGSYNEQF
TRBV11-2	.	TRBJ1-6	ASSSDRSWVGSPLH
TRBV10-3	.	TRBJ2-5	AISDTGEGETQY
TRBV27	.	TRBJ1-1	ASSLSNRGTEAF
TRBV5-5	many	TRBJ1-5	ASSLRGNRGQPQH
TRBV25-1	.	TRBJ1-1	ASSVGDTEAF
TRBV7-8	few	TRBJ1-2	ASSPTGVYGYT
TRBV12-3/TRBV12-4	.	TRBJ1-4	ASRRTGGTNEKLF
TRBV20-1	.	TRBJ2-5	SARESGSLGTQY
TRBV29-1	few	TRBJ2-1	SAWSRGTNEQF
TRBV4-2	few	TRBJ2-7	ASSQDLWENAYEQY
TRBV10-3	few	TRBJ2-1	AISQREYNEQF
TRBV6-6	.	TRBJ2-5	ASSVLAGLQETQY
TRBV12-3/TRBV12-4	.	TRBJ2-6	ASCLSGDNVLT
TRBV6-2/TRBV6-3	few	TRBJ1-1	ASSFQLGTEAF
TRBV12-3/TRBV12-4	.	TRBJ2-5	ASSLVRGLYETQY
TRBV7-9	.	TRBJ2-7	ASSRGLYEQY
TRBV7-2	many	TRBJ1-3	ASSLLNWSGNTIY
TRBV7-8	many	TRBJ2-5	ASSPTSGETQY
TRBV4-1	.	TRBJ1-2	ASSQELTNRIYGYT
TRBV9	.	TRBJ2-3	ASSKRYTDTQY
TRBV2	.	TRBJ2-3	ASDPATDTQY
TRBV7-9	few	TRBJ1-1	ASSPSTGMNTEAF